The 9 T cell receptor beta chains below come from one sample, sequenced in a study of identical twins. MiXCR, run by TCRdb on the 5' RACE reads, gives a single entry per CDR3 protein. The table shows hundreds of thousands of distinct CDR3 sequences, with about 8.9% occurring only once. This same sample was also taken into another study, of yellow fever vaccine responses in identical twins.

Sequenced material: memory (CD45RO+) T cells sorted from blood. The source is a woman younger than 35 in good health.

The DNA of the CDR3 is TGTGCCAGCACCTCGGGGACAGTAAATGAGCAGTTCTTC. Protein: CASTSGTVNEQFF. The chain joins TRBV12-3 or TRBV12-4 to TRBJ2-1; 7 nucleotides agree with TRBD1. The CDR3 totals 13 residues. With V trimmed by 7 bases and J by 7 bases, 7 bases remained unmatched.

This clonotype was observed many times. The chain has TRBV15 and TRBJ1-5, with TRBD1 as a possible D gene (6 bases). Germline CDR1 reads LNHNV; CDR2 reads YYDKDF (reference sequence). CDR3 length: 18 residues. With 4 bases removed from V and 3 bases from J, the gap between germline ends came to 22 bases. The DNA for the CDR3 is TGTGCCACCAGCACCCGATTAACTTCCGGGACAACCAATCAGCCCCAGCATTTT. It encodes CATSTRLTSGTTNQPQHF. The full variable domain, rest sourced from reference TRBV15 and TRBJ1-5, is DAMVIQNPRYQVTQFGKPVTLSCSQTLNHNVMYWYQQKSSQAPKLLFHYYDKDFNNEADTPDNFQSRRPNTSFCFLDIRSPGLGDTAMYLCATSTRLTSGTTNQPQHFGDGTRLSIL.

The rearrangement uses TRBV20-1 and TRBJ2-1; 13 bases agree with TRBD2. Trimming removed 3 bases from V and 0 bases from J; junction bases left unmatched: 8. The CDR3 is made up of 18 amino acids. Germline V gene lookup returns CDR1 DFQATT and CDR2 SNEGSKA (reference sequence). The CDR3 here is CSARPGLAGPSSYNEQFF. The CDR3 DNA reads TGCAGTGCTAGGCCGGGACTAGCGGGACCGAGCTCCTACAATGAGCAGTTCTTC.

This clonotype was detected a few times. The chain uses TRBV24-1 and TRBJ1-2; D gene unclear. Trimming stripped 5 bases from V and 3 bases from J, with 6 bases between. CDR3 size: 12 residues. Germline lookup yields CDR1 KGHDR and CDR2 SFDVKD. The CDR3 here is CATSGRDYGYTF. The CDR3 coding sequence is TGTGCCACCAGTGGCCGGGACTATGGCTACACCTTC.

At least ten counts were recorded for this clonotype. This sequence joins TRBV24-1 and TRBJ2-3; 12 bases are a match to TRBD2. Germline-derived CDR1 and CDR2 are KGHDR and SFDVKD. J was trimmed by 2 bases and V by 4 bases; bases with no gene match: 6. The CDR3 runs to 17 residues. CDR3: CATSEGGLAGNTDTQYF. The CDR3 region has the DNA TGTGCCACCAGTGAAGGTGGACTAGCGGGGAACACAGATACGCAGTATTTT.

This clonotype was found many times. The CDR3 here is CASCSGNTIYF. DNA for the CDR3: TGTGCCAGCTGCTCTGGAAACACCATATATTTT. This chain links TRBV12-3 or TRBV12-4 with TRBJ1-3; unclear D gene. The length of the CDR3 is 11 residues. V shed 8 bases and J shed 0 bases, with 2 bases lying between them.

This clonotype has ten or more counts. The J gene is TRBJ1-6, the V gene TRBV11-2; D gene uncertain. V was shortened by 1 base and J by 9 bases, with 13 bases between the two germline ends. The CDR3 is 15 amino acids. Per the germline V gene, CDR1 is SGHAT and CDR2 is FQNNGV. CDR3 protein: CASSLGSGNSSPLHF. The CDR3, as DNA: TGTGCCAGCAGCTTAGGGTCCGGGAACAGTTCACCCCTCCACTTT.

In this sample, this clonotype turned up many times. The chain combines TRBV15 with TRBJ2-7; tentatively, D is TRBD1 (5 bases). The CDR3 has 12 amino acids. The V gene's germline CDR1 is LNHNV and CDR2 YYDKDF (reference sequence). The V gene lost 0 bases and the J gene lost 12 bases, with 12 bases spanning the gap. DNA of the CDR3: TGTGCCACCAGCAGAGATCTCAACAGGCTGTACGTC. The encoded protein is CATSRDLNRLYV.

Note on this clonotype: A much larger clone lies a single base off, so this may be a read error. The V gene is TRBV12-3 or TRBV12-4, the J gene TRBJ2-2, with D maybe TRBD2 (5 bases). This CDR3 region has 14 residues. The CDR3 DNA reads as TGTGCCAGCAGTTCTAGGGCGAACACCGGGGAGCTGGTTTTT. Translated: CASSSRANTGELVF.